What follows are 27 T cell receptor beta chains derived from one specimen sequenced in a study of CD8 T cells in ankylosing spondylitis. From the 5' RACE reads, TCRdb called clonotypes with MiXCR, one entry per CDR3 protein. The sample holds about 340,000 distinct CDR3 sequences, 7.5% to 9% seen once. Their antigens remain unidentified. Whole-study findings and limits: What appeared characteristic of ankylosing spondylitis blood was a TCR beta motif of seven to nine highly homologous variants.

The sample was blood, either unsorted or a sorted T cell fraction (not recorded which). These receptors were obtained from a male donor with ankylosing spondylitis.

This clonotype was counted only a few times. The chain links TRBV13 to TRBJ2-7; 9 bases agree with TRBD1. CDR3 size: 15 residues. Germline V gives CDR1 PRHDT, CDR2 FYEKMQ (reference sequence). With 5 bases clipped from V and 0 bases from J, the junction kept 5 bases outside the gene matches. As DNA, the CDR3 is TGTGCCAGCAGCGAGGGGACAGGGAGCTCCTACGAGCAGTACTTC. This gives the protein CASSEGTGSSYEQYF.

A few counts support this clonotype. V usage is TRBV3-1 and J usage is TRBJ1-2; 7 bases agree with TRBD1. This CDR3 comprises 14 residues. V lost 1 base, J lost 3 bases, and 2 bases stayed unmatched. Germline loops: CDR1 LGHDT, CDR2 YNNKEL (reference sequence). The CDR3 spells CASSQGQGDYGYTF. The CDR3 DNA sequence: TGTGCCAGCAGCCAAGGACAGGGCGACTATGGCTACACCTTC.

The CDR3 region is CASSRRDVLDGEQYF. The CDR3 DNA follows: TGTGCCAGTAGCCGTCGAGACGTTCTGGACGGCGAGCAGTACTTC. This chain links TRBV19 with TRBJ2-7, with no clear D. V was trimmed by 6 bases and J by 6 bases, leaving 21 bases between them. Germline CDR1 LNHDA, CDR2 SQIVND (reference sequence). The CDR3 has 15 amino acids.

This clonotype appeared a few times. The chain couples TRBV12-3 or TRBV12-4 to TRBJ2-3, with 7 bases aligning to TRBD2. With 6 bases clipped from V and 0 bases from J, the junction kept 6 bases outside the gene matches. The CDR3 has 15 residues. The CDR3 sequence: CASRLLATSTDTQYF. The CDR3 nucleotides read TGTGCCAGCAGGCTACTAGCGACTAGCACAGATACGCAGTATTTT.

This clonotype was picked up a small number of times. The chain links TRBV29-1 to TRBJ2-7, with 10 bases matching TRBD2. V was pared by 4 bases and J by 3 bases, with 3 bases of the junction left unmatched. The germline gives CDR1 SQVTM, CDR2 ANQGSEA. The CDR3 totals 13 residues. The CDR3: CSVGRTSGYEQYF. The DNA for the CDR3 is TGCAGCGTTGGGAGGACTAGCGGCTACGAGCAGTACTTC.

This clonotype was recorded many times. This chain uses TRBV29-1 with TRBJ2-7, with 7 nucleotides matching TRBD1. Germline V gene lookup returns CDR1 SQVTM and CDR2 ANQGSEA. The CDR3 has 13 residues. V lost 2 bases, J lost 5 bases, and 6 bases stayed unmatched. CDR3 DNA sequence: TGCAGCGTTGAATGGCAGGGGGTGGACGAGCAGTACTTC. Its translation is CSVEWQGVDEQYF.

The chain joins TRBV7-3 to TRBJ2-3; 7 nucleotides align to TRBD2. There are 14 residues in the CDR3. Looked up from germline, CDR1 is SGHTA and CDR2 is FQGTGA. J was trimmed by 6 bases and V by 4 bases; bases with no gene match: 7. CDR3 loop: CASSSLAQSDTQYF. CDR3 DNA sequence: TGTGCCAGCAGCTCACTAGCGCAGAGCGATACGCAGTATTTT.

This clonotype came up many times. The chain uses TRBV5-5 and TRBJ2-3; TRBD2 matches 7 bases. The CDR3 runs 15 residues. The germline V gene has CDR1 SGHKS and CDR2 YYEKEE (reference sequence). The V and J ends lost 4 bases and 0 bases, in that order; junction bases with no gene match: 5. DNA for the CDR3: TGTGCCAGCAGCCTAGCGGAGTATAGCACAGATACGCAGTATTTT. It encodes CASSLAEYSTDTQYF.

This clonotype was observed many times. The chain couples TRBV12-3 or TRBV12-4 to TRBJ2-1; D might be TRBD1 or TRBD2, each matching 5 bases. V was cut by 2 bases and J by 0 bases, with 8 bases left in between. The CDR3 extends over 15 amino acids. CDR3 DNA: TGTGCCAGCAGTTTATGGGACCACTCCTACAATGAGCAGTTCTTC. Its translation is CASSLWDHSYNEQFF.

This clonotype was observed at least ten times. As DNA, the CDR3 is TGTGCCAGCAGTCCGCGGGGGGGGGACCTTAGGGACGAGCAGTACTTC. Its protein product is CASSPRGGDLRDEQYF. The V call is TRBV25-1, the J call TRBJ2-7; 9 bases line up with TRBD2. V was pared by 5 bases and J by 5 bases, with 13 bases of the junction left unmatched. CDR1 is MGHDK, CDR2 SYGVNS, per germline. The CDR3 runs 16 residues.

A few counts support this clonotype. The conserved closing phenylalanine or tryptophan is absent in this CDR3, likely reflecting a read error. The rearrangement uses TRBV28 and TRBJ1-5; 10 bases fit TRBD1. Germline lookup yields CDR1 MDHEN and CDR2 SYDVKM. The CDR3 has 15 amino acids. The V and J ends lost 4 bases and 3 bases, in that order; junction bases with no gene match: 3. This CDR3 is CASSSTGGYNQPQHL. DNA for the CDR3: TGTGCCAGCAGTTCGACAGGGGGCTACAATCAGCCCCAGCATCTT.

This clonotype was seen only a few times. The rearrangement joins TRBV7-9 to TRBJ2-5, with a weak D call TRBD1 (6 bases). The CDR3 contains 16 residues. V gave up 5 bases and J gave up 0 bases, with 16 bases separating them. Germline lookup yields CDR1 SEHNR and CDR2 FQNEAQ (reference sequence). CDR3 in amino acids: CASSPNERQDQETQYF. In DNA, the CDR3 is TGTGCCAGCAGCCCTAATGAAAGACAGGACCAAGAGACCCAGTACTTC.

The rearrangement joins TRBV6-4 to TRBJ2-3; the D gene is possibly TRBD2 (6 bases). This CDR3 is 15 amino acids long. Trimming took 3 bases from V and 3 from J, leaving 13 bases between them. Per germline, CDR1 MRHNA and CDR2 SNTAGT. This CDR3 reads CASSEVAEGTDTQYF. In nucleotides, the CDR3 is TGTGCCAGCAGTGAGGTAGCGGAGGGGACAGATACGCAGTATTTT.

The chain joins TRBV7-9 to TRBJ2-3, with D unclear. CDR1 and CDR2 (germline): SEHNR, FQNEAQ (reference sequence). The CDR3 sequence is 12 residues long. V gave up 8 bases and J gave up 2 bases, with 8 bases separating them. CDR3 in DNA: TGTGCCAGCGAGGCATTCACAGATACGCAGTATTTT. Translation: CASEAFTDTQYF.

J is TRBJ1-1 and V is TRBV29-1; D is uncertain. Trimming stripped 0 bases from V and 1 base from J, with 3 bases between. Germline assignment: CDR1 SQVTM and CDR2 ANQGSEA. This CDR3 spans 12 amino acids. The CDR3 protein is CSVEDGNTEAFF. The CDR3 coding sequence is TGCAGCGTTGAAGACGGGAACACTGAAGCTTTCTTT.

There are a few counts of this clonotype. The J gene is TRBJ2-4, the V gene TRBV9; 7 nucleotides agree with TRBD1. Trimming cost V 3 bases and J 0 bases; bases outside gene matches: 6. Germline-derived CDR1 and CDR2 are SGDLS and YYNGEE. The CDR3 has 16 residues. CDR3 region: CASSGDRLLAKNIQYF. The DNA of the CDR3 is TGTGCCAGCAGCGGGGACAGACTTCTAGCCAAAAACATTCAGTACTTC.

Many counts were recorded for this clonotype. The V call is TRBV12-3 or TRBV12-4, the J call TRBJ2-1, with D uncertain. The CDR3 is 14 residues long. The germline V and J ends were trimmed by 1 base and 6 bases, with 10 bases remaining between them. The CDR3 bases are TGTGCCAGCAGTTTAGGTGGCTCAGCCAATGAGCAGTTCTTC. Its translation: CASSLGGSANEQFF.

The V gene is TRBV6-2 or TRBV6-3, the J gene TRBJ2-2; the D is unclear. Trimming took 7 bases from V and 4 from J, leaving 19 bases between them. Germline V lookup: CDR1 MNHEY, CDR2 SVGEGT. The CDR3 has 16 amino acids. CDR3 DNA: TGTGCCAGCACCTCACCTTTGGGGTGGGGCACCGGGGAGCTGTTTTTT. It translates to CASTSPLGWGTGELFF.

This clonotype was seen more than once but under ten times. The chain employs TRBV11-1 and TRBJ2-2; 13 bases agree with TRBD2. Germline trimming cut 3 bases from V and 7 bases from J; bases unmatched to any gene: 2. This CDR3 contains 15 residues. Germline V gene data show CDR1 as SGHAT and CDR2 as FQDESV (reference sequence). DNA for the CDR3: TGTGCCAGCAGCTTGGGACTAGCGGGGAACGGGGAGCTGTTTTTT. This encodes CASSLGLAGNGELFF.

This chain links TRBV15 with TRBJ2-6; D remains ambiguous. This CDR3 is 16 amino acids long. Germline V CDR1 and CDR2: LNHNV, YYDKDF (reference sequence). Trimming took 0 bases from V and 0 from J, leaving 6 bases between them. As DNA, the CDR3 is TGTGCCACCAGCAGAGAGGTGGGCTCTGGGGCCAACGTCCTGACTTTC. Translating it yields CATSREVGSGANVLTF.

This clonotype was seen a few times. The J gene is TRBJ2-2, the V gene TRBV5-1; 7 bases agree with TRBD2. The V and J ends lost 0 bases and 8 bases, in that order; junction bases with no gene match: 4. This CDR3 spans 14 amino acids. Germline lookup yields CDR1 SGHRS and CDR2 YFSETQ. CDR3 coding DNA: TGCGCCAGCAGCTTGGGCGGGAGCCGGGGGGAGCTGTTTTTT. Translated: CASSLGGSRGELFF.

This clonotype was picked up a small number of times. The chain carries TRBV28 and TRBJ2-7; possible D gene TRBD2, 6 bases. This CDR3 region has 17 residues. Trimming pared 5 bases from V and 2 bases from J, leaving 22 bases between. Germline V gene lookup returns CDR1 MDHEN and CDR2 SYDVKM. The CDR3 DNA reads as TGTGCCAGCAGTCCCACCCTTGGGGGGAGGAGCACCTACGAGCAGTACTTC. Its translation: CASSPTLGGRSTYEQYF.

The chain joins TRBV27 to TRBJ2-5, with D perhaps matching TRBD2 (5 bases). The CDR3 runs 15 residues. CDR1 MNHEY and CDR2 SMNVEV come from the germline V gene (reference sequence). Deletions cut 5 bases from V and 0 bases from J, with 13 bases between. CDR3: CASSAMLGNQETQYF. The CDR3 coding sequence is TGTGCCAGCAGTGCCATGCTCGGGAACCAAGAGACCCAGTACTTC.

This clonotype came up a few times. The CDR3 DNA reads as TGTGCCAGCAGCCTCCGGGGGACAGGGGGCACAGATACGCAGTATTTT. It yields the protein CASSLRGTGGTDTQYF. This chain uses TRBV5-5 with TRBJ2-3; TRBD1 matches at 10 bases. Germline lookup yields CDR1 SGHKS and CDR2 YYEKEE (reference sequence). The junction had 6 bases not matched to a gene; V was cut back by 4 bases and J by 1 base. The CDR3 runs to 16 residues.

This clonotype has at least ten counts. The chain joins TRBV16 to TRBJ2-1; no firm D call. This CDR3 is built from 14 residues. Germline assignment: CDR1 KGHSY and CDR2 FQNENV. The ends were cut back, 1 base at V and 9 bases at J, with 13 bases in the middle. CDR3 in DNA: TGTGCCAGCAGCCAATTACGACAAGCTACTGAGCAGTTCTTC. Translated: CASSQLRQATEQFF. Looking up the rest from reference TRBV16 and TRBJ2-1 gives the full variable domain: GEEVAQTPKHLVRGEGQKAKLYCAPIKGHSYVFWYQQVLKNEFKFLISFQNENVFDETGMPKERFSAKCLPNSPCSLEIQATKLEDSAVYFCASSQLRQATEQFFGPGTRLTVL.

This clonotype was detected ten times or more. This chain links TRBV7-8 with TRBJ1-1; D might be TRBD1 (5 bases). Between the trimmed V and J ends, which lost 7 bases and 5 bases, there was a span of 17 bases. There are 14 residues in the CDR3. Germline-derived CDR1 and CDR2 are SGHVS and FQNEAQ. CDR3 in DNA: TGTGCCAGCACCACCGTGCGGGGGGGAACTGAAGCTTTCTTT. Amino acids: CASTTVRGGTEAFF.

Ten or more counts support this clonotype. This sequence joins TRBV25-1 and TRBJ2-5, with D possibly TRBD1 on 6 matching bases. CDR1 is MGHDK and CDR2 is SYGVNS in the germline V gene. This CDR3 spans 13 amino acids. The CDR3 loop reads CSSLGAAQETQYF. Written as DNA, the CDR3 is TGTTCCTCCCTGGGGGCAGCTCAAGAGACCCAGTACTTC.